The sequence of this TCR beta chain was determined in a study of blood T cell repertoires in COVID-19. Authors' processing steps: Estimates of nucleated cell counts were drawn from the amplification of reference gene primers. Clones were read by immunoSEQ multiplex PCR, and TCRdb kept only the in-frame ones, dropping some. V and J calls and clone size are as listed in that table; D and trimming were resolved from the DNA. This sample has 200,000 or so clones; roughly 79% occur once, and the top ten carry around 15%. Germline V gene sequence: CDR1 LGHNT, CDR2 FRNRAP. This CDR3 spans 15 amino acids. Trimming cost V 2 bases and J 7 bases, with 15 bases left between them.

The TCR originated in a man aged 60-69 years with active or convalescent COVID-19. V and J are TRBV12-5 and TRBJ1-5; D is unclear. Sequencing input: peripheral blood. In DNA form, the CDR3 reads TGTGCTAGTGGTTTGAAATGGTCAGCGGAACAGCCCCAGCATTTT. This translates into CASGLKWSAEQPQHF.